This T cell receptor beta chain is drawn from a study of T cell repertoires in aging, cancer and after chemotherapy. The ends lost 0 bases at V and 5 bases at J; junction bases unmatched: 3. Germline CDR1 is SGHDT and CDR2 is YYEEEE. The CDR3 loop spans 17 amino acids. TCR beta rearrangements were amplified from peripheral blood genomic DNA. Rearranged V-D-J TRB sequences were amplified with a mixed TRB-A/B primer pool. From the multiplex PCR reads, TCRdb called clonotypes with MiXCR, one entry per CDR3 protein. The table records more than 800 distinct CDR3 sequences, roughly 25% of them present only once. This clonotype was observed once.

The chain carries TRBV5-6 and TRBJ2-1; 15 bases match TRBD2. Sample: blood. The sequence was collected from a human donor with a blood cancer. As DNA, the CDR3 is TGTGCCAGCAGCTTGGGGACTAGCGGGAGGGCCAACAATGAGCAGTTCTTC. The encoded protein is CASSLGTSGRANNEQFF.